These 4 T cell receptor beta chains originate from one sample sequenced in a study of blood T cell repertoires in COVID-19 (dated by TCRdb to the early 2020s). The method behind the library was the immunoSEQ multiplex PCR assay. This immuneACCESS table, as held by TCRdb, lists in-frame sequences with V and J called but not all clones. Of the missing ones, under half trace to an unresolved V gene in checked studies; the others have no known cause. This sample is represented by 200,000 to 300,000 clones; 75% to 90% of them were singletons. Of the sample, 8% to 9.5% is held by the ten largest clones. Sequences were obtained from peripheral blood. These receptors were collected from a human donor in a cohort sampled during active COVID-19.

The rearrangement uses TRBV7-9 and TRBJ1-4, with 7 bases identical to TRBD1. The V gene end was trimmed by 4 bases and the J gene end by 0 bases; junction bases not matched to a gene: 8. Germline V gene sequence: CDR1 SEHNR, CDR2 FQNEAQ (reference sequence). The length of the CDR3 is 17 residues. CDR3 nucleotides: TGTGCCAGCAGCTCGTTATCCGGGACAGCAACTAATGAAAAACTGTTTTTT. This codes for CASSSLSGTATNEKLFF.

The chain carries TRBV29-1 and TRBJ2-7, with 8 positions matching TRBD1. Germline V lookup: CDR1 SQVTM, CDR2 ANQGSEA. With 4 bases clipped from V and 6 bases from J, the junction kept 5 bases outside the gene matches. This CDR3 contains 12 residues. CDR3 loop: CSVVPGGSEQYF. Written as DNA, the CDR3 is TGCAGCGTTGTCCCAGGGGGCTCCGAGCAGTACTTC.

The J gene is TRBJ2-5, the V gene TRBV3-1 (or the pseudogene TRBV3-2); maybe TRBD2 (5 bases). The ends were cut back, 4 bases at V and 5 bases at J, with 17 bases in the middle. Per germline, CDR1 LGHDT and CDR2 YNNKEL (reference sequence). This CDR3 contains 15 residues. CDR3 amino acids: CASSPPRVESETQYF. In DNA form, the CDR3 reads TGTGCCAGCAGCCCTCCGCGGGTAGAGAGCGAGACCCAGTACTTC.

This chain joins TRBV6-5 and TRBJ1-5, with no clear D. V dropped 2 bases and J dropped 2 bases, with 10 bases sitting between them. The CDR3 has 15 amino acids. CDR1 is MNHEY, CDR2 SVGAGI, per germline. The CDR3 loop is CASSYGSQGNQPQHF. Here the CDR3 DNA reads TGTGCCAGCAGTTACGGCAGCCAGGGCAATCAGCCCCAGCATTTT.